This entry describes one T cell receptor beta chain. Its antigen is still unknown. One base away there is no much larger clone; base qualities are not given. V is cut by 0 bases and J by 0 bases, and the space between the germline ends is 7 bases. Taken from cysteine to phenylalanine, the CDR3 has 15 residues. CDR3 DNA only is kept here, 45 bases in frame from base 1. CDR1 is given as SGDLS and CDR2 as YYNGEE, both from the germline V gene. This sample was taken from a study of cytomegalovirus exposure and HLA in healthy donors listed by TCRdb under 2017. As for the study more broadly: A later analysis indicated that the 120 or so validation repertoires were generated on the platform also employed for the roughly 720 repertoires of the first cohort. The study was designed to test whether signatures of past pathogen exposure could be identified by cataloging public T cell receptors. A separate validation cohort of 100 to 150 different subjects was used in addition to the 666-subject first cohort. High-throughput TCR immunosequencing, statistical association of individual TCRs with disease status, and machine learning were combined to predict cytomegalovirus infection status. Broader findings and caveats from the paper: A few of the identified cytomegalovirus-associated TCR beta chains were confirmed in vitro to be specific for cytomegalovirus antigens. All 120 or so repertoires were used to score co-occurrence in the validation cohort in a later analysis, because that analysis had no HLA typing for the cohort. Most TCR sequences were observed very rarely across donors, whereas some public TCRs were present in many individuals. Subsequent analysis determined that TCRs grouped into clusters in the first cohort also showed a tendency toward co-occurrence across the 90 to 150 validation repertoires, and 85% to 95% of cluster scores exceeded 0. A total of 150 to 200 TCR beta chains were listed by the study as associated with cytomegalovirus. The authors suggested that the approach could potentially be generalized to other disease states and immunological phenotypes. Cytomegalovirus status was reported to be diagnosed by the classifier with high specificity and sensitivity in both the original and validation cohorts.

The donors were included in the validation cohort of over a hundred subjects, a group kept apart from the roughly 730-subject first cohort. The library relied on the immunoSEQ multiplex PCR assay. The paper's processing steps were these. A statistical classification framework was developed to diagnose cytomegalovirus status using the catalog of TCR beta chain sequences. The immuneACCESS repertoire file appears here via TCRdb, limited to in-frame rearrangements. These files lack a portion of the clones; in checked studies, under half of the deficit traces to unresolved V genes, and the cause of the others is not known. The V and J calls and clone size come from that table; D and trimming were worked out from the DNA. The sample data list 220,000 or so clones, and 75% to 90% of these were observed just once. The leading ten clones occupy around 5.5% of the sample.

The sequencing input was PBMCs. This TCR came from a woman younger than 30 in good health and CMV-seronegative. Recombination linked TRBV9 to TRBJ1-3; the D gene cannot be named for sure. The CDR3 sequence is CASSVEATSGNTIYF. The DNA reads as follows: TGTGCCAGCAGCGTAGAGGCCACCTCTGGAAACACCATATATTTT.